This TCR beta chain came from a study of identical twins. TCRdb analysed the 5' RACE reads with MiXCR anew, one entry per CDR3 protein. The table lists about 530,000 distinct CDR3 sequences, approximately 16% of them singletons. This clonotype has a handful of counts. Its antigen is unknown. Broader study findings: Surplus twin overlap in beta out-of-frame sequences was less pronounced.

The CDR3 length is 13 residues. With 6 bases removed from V and 0 bases from J, the gap between germline ends came to 6 bases. These data were also reused for a study on yellow fever vaccine responses in identical twins.

Material for sequencing was CD4+ T cells sorted from blood. The source of this sequence is a young woman in good health. The chain combines TRBV12-3 or TRBV12-4 with TRBJ1-3; D is uncertain. The CDR3 sequence: CASSWFSGNTIYF. The CDR3 region has the DNA TGTGCCAGCAGCTGGTTCTCTGGAAACACCATATATTTT.